These T cell receptor beta chains were read from a single sample in a study of blood T cell repertoires in COVID-19. The assay was immunoSEQ multiplex PCR, and TCRdb's table has in-frame clones only and misses some. This sample carries 130,000 to 150,000 clones, under 90% of them seen once, and the ten largest clones take approximately 3.4%. Sequencing used peripheral blood. The origin of the receptors is a man between 65 and 85 years old who had recovered from COVID-19. CDR3s include the opening cysteine and the closing phenylalanine or tryptophan. The D gene is left open where the match is weak. For some rows the clone size is stated as once, few or many, or as a class when expanded; others skip it.

D gene: TRBD2; J gene: TRBJ2-7; clone size: -; V gene: TRBV27; CDR3 DNA: TGTGCCAGCAGTTCCCCCCCCTCGGGGAGGGCCGACGAGCAGTACTTC; CDR3 protein: CASSSPPSGRADEQYF
D gene: TRBD1; J gene: TRBJ2-7; clone size: few; V gene: TRBV7-2; CDR3 DNA: TGTGCCAGCAGCTTAGTGGGACAGGGGGGTGTTGAGCAGTACTTC; CDR3 protein: CASSLVGQGGVEQYF
D gene: -; J gene: TRBJ1-2; clone size: -; V gene: TRBV27; CDR3 DNA: TGTGCCAGCGGAGCCGGAAAAGTTGGTGGCTACACCTTC; CDR3 protein: CASGAGKVGGYTF
D gene: -; J gene: TRBJ1-2; clone size: -; V gene: TRBV10-1; CDR3 DNA: TGCGCCAGCACCCTGCAGGGAGGGAACTATGGCTACACCTTC; CDR3 protein: CASTLQGGNYGYTF
D gene: -; J gene: TRBJ1-3; clone size: -; V gene: TRBV5-1; CDR3 DNA: TGCGCCAGCAGCTGGACAGATTCTGGAAACACCATATATTTT; CDR3 protein: CASSWTDSGNTIYF
D gene: -; J gene: TRBJ2-1; clone size: -; V gene: TRBV30; CDR3 DNA: TGTGCCTCAGGGGGGACTAGTGGGTACAATGAGCAGTTCTTC; CDR3 protein: CASGGTSGYNEQFF
D gene: -; J gene: TRBJ1-1; clone size: -; V gene: TRBV7-2; CDR3 DNA: TGTGCCAGCAGCTTAGGAGGGAGCACTGAAGCTTTCTTT; CDR3 protein: CASSLGGSTEAFF
D gene: -; J gene: TRBJ2-3; clone size: -; V gene: TRBV7-8; CDR3 DNA: TGTGCCAGCAGCTTAGCTAGTCCCACAGATACGCAGTATTTT; CDR3 protein: CASSLASPTDTQYF
D gene: TRBD1; J gene: TRBJ2-1; clone size: -; V gene: TRBV5-1; CDR3 DNA: TGCGCCAGCAGAAGGGACAGCTACAATGAGCAGTTCTTC; CDR3 protein: CASRRDSYNEQFF
D gene: TRBD1; J gene: TRBJ2-7; clone size: -; V gene: TRBV7-3; CDR3 DNA: TGTGCCAGCAGCTTACTCGGGACAGGGGAAAGCGAGCAGTACTTC; CDR3 protein: CASSLLGTGESEQYF
D gene: TRBD1; J gene: TRBJ1-4; clone size: -; V gene: TRBV29-1; CDR3 DNA: TGCAGCGTTTCAGGGGGCATTAGATCTAATGAAAAACTGTTTTTT; CDR3 protein: CSVSGGIRSNEKLFF
D gene: -; J gene: TRBJ1-2; clone size: -; V gene: TRBV4-3; CDR3 DNA: TGCGCCAGCAGCCAAGTGGAGAAAGCGGGGTGGAACTATGGCTACACCTTC; CDR3 protein: CASSQVEKAGWNYGYTF
D gene: -; J gene: TRBJ2-1; clone size: -; V gene: TRBV9; CDR3 DNA: TGTGCCAGCAGCAGTCAGGGGAGCTCCTACAATGAGCAGTTCTTC; CDR3 protein: CASSSQGSSYNEQFF
D gene: TRBD2; J gene: TRBJ2-1; clone size: -; V gene: TRBV11-2; CDR3 DNA: TGTGCCAGCAGCCCGACTAGCGGGACGGACAATGAGCAGTTCTTC; CDR3 protein: CASSPTSGTDNEQFF
D gene: -; J gene: TRBJ2-5; clone size: -; V gene: TRBV7-9; CDR3 DNA: TGTGCCAGCAGCTTGGTTTTTGGGGGGCAAGAGACCCAGTACTTC; CDR3 protein: CASSLVFGGQETQYF
D gene: -; J gene: TRBJ2-4; clone size: -; V gene: TRBV4-3; CDR3 DNA: TGCGCCAGCAGCCAAGGAGGTCCCAAAAACATTCAGTACTTC; CDR3 protein: CASSQGGPKNIQYF
D gene: -; J gene: TRBJ2-7; clone size: -; V gene: TRBV2; CDR3 DNA: TGTGCCAGCAGTAACAGGCTCAGCTTACTCGAGCAGTACTTC; CDR3 protein: CASSNRLSLLEQYF
D gene: TRBD2; J gene: TRBJ2-5; clone size: -; V gene: TRBV2; CDR3 DNA: TGTGCCAGCAGTGAACCGGGAGGGCCTGGAGAGACCCAGTACTTC; CDR3 protein: CASSEPGGPGETQYF
D gene: -; J gene: TRBJ2-4; clone size: -; V gene: TRBV7-3; CDR3 DNA: TGTGCCAGCCCAGATCCAAAAAACATTCAGTACTTC; CDR3 protein: CASPDPKNIQYF
D gene: -; J gene: TRBJ2-1; clone size: -; V gene: TRBV7-9; CDR3 DNA: TGTGCCAGCACCCTTAGTGTTAGCTCCTACAATGAGCAGTTCTTC; CDR3 protein: CASTLSVSSYNEQFF
D gene: TRBD2; J gene: TRBJ2-7; clone size: -; V gene: TRBV16; CDR3 DNA: TGTGCCAGCAGCCAAGGGCGAGCGGGAGACCGCTCCTACGAGCAGTACTTC; CDR3 protein: CASSQGRAGDRSYEQYF
D gene: TRBD2; J gene: TRBJ2-5; clone size: -; V gene: TRBV2; CDR3 DNA: TGTGCCAGCAGTGAAGCGGGTGTGAGCGGGAGCCGGGAGACCCAGTACTTC; CDR3 protein: CASSEAGVSGSRETQYF
D gene: -; J gene: TRBJ2-5; clone size: -; V gene: TRBV7-2; CDR3 DNA: TGTGCCAGCAGCTTAGTCGGGACTCAAGAGACCCAGTACTTC; CDR3 protein: CASSLVGTQETQYF
D gene: -; J gene: TRBJ1-3; clone size: -; V gene: TRBV3-1/TRBV3-2; CDR3 DNA: TGTGCCAGCAGCCAAGATCCGGCGGGAGGAAACACCATATATTTT; CDR3 protein: CASSQDPAGGNTIYF
D gene: -; J gene: TRBJ2-2; clone size: -; V gene: TRBV2; CDR3 DNA: TGTGCCAGCAGTGAAGAACCATCAGCGGCCGGGGAGCTGTTTTTT; CDR3 protein: CASSEEPSAAGELFF
D gene: TRBD1; J gene: TRBJ1-1; clone size: -; V gene: TRBV27; CDR3 DNA: TGTGCCAGCAGTTCAACGACAGGGGGAAAGATGGGCACTGAAGCTTTCTTT; CDR3 protein: CASSSTTGGKMGTEAFF
D gene: TRBD1; J gene: TRBJ1-3; clone size: -; V gene: TRBV5-1; CDR3 DNA: TGCGCCAGCCGCTCGGGACAGGCAATCTCTGGAAACACCATATATTTT; CDR3 protein: CASRSGQAISGNTIYF
D gene: -; J gene: TRBJ2-7; clone size: -; V gene: TRBV4-1; CDR3 DNA: TGCGCCAGCAGCCAAGAAGATCTACCCCCCCCCGAGCAGTACTTC; CDR3 protein: CASSQEDLPPPEQYF
D gene: TRBD2; J gene: TRBJ2-3; clone size: -; V gene: TRBV7-2; CDR3 DNA: TGTGCCAGCAGCTTAGTCGGGGGGGGAGGGACCGGAACGCAGTATTTT; CDR3 protein: CASSLVGGGGTGTQYF
D gene: -; J gene: TRBJ2-5; clone size: many; V gene: TRBV5-1; CDR3 DNA: TGCGCCAGCAGCTTGGTTGCCAGTCAAGAGACCCAGTACTTC; CDR3 protein: CASSLVASQETQYF
D gene: -; J gene: TRBJ2-2; clone size: -; V gene: TRBV5-1; CDR3 DNA: TGCGCCAGCAGCTTGGACGGACTGAACACCGGGGAGCTGTTTTTT; CDR3 protein: CASSLDGLNTGELFF
D gene: -; J gene: TRBJ2-7; clone size: -; V gene: TRBV27; CDR3 DNA: TGTGCCAGCAGTTTTGGCGGGAACTCCTACGAGCAGTACTTC; CDR3 protein: CASSFGGNSYEQYF
D gene: TRBD1; J gene: TRBJ1-3; clone size: -; V gene: TRBV19; CDR3 DNA: TGTGCCAGTAGTCCGGGACAGTTCTCTGGAAACACCATATATTTT; CDR3 protein: CASSPGQFSGNTIYF
D gene: -; J gene: TRBJ1-1; clone size: -; V gene: TRBV14; CDR3 DNA: TGTGCCAGCAGCCAAAGACGGAGCACTGAAGCTTTCTTT; CDR3 protein: CASSQRRSTEAFF
D gene: TRBD2; J gene: TRBJ2-1; clone size: once; V gene: TRBV2; CDR3 DNA: TGTGCCAGCAGTGAAGCGTTGAGTAGCGGGCCCTACAATGAGCAGTTCTTC; CDR3 protein: CASSEALSSGPYNEQFF
D gene: TRBD2; J gene: TRBJ2-7; clone size: -; V gene: TRBV5-1; CDR3 DNA: TGCGCCAGCAGCTTGACCGGGACTAGCGGGTACGAGCAGTACTTC; CDR3 protein: CASSLTGTSGYEQYF
D gene: TRBD1; J gene: TRBJ1-3; clone size: -; V gene: TRBV7-9; CDR3 DNA: TGTGCCAGCCGGGACAGGGGTGCGGGTGTAAACACCATATATTTT; CDR3 protein: CASRDRGAGVNTIYF
D gene: -; J gene: TRBJ2-7; clone size: -; V gene: TRBV11-2; CDR3 DNA: TGTGCCAGCAGCTTAAGCGTCAGTGGGTCGGCGTCCTACGAGCAGTACTTC; CDR3 protein: CASSLSVSGSASYEQYF
D gene: -; J gene: TRBJ1-1; clone size: -; V gene: TRBV5-4; CDR3 DNA: TGTGCCAGCAGCTTGGATTTAACGCGCGGTTTGAACACTGAAGCTTTCTTT; CDR3 protein: CASSLDLTRGLNTEAFF
D gene: TRBD2; J gene: TRBJ2-2; clone size: medium-sized; V gene: TRBV6-1; CDR3 DNA: TGTGCCAGCAGTGCGACTAGCGGGAGTGGTGCCGGGGAGCTGTTTTTT; CDR3 protein: CASSATSGSGAGELFF
D gene: -; J gene: TRBJ1-1; clone size: -; V gene: TRBV3-1/TRBV3-2; CDR3 DNA: TGTGCCAGCAGCCGCCTACCCGGTTGGGGGGGGAGCACTGAAGCTTTCTTT; CDR3 protein: CASSRLPGWGGSTEAFF
D gene: -; J gene: TRBJ2-6; clone size: -; V gene: TRBV28; CDR3 DNA: TGTGCCAGCAGTTTAAACGGTTTCTCTGGGGCCAACGTCCTGACTTTC; CDR3 protein: CASSLNGFSGANVLTF
D gene: -; J gene: TRBJ2-1; clone size: -; V gene: TRBV7-9; CDR3 DNA: TGTGCCAGCAGCTGGCTTGGAACTACTCGAGACAATGAGCAGTTCTTC; CDR3 protein: CASSWLGTTRDNEQFF
D gene: TRBD2; J gene: TRBJ2-3; clone size: once; V gene: TRBV19; CDR3 DNA: TGTGCCAGCCGGACTAGCGGCCGCACAGATACGCAGTATTTT; CDR3 protein: CASRTSGRTDTQYF
D gene: -; J gene: TRBJ1-3; clone size: few; V gene: TRBV18; CDR3 DNA: TGTGCCAGCTCACCATTCTCCAGGGGTGGAAACACCATATATTTT; CDR3 protein: CASSPFSRGGNTIYF
D gene: -; J gene: TRBJ1-2; clone size: many; V gene: TRBV5-8; CDR3 DNA: TGTGCCAGCAGCCCCGGGGAGGGCTATGGCTACACCTTC; CDR3 protein: CASSPGEGYGYTF
D gene: TRBD2; J gene: TRBJ2-3; clone size: -; V gene: TRBV3-1/TRBV3-2; CDR3 DNA: TGTGCCAGCAGCCAGGAACTAGCGGGCACAGATACGCAGTATTTT; CDR3 protein: CASSQELAGTDTQYF
D gene: -; J gene: TRBJ2-1; clone size: -; V gene: TRBV12-3/TRBV12-4; CDR3 DNA: TGTGCCAGCAGTTCTTACAATGAGCAGTTCTTC; CDR3 protein: CASSSYNEQFF